The rows below give T cell receptor beta chains drawn from one sample of a study of T cell responses to AZD1222 COVID-19 vaccine. Data came from immunoSEQ multiplex PCR; TCRdb stores just in-frame clones and leaves some out. This table has about 170,000 clones, 75% to 90% appearing once. Source: peripheral blood, taken on day 0 of AZD1222 vaccination. The receptors here all came from an adult in good health. Both conserved end residues are part of each CDR3. The order of the fields is clone size, D gene, V gene, J gene, CDR3 DNA, CDR3 protein. A D gene is named only where the DNA matches it firmly. Size is omitted from some rows. Given values are once, few, many or a class for expanded clones.

abundance: .; d_gene: .; v_gene: TRBV7-9; j_gene: TRBJ1-3; CDR3nt: TGTGCCAGCAGCTCAGATAGCTCTGGAAACACCATATATTTT; CDR3aa: CASSSDSSGNTIYF
abundance: .; d_gene: .; v_gene: TRBV6-4; j_gene: TRBJ2-7; CDR3nt: TGTGCCAGGCCCCTACACGAGCAGTACTTC; CDR3aa: CARPLHEQYF
abundance: .; d_gene: .; v_gene: TRBV4-3; j_gene: TRBJ2-2; CDR3nt: TGCGCCAGCAGCCAAGTCCCTGGGGGGGCGGCCACCGGGGAGCTGTTTTTT; CDR3aa: CASSQVPGGAATGELFF
abundance: .; d_gene: TRBD2; v_gene: TRBV7-9; j_gene: TRBJ2-1; CDR3nt: TGTGCCAGCAGCCCACCGACTAGCGGGGGACTCTCCTACAATGAGCAGTTCTTC; CDR3aa: CASSPPTSGGLSYNEQFF
abundance: .; d_gene: TRBD2; v_gene: TRBV5-4; j_gene: TRBJ2-5; CDR3nt: TGTGCCAGCAGCTTGGGTGGCCCCCCTAGCGGGGGGTCCCAGTACTTC; CDR3aa: CASSLGGPPSGGSQYF
abundance: .; d_gene: .; v_gene: TRBV7-2; j_gene: TRBJ1-2; CDR3nt: TGTGCCAGCAGCTTAGTCAGGGGTGACTATGGCTACACCTTC; CDR3aa: CASSLVRGDYGYTF
abundance: .; d_gene: .; v_gene: TRBV7-2; j_gene: TRBJ1-1; CDR3nt: TGTGCCAGCAGCTTACGGGACGGCATGAACACTGAAGCTTTCTTT; CDR3aa: CASSLRDGMNTEAFF
abundance: .; d_gene: .; v_gene: TRBV6-4; j_gene: TRBJ1-1; CDR3nt: TGTGCCAGCAGTGAGACCTTGGGCACTGAAGCTTTCTTT; CDR3aa: CASSETLGTEAFF
abundance: .; d_gene: .; v_gene: TRBV6-5; j_gene: TRBJ1-1; CDR3nt: TGTGCCAGCAGTTACCAAGGGATGGAGATGAACACTGAAGCTTTCTTT; CDR3aa: CASSYQGMEMNTEAFF
abundance: few; d_gene: .; v_gene: TRBV9; j_gene: TRBJ1-1; CDR3nt: TGTGCCAGCAGCGTAACCCTTGGGACTGAAGCTTTCTTT; CDR3aa: CASSVTLGTEAFF
abundance: .; d_gene: .; v_gene: TRBV6-5; j_gene: TRBJ2-5; CDR3nt: TGTGCCAGCAGTTACTCGACAGAGGAAGAGACCCAGTACTTC; CDR3aa: CASSYSTEEETQYF
abundance: once; d_gene: .; v_gene: TRBV15; j_gene: TRBJ1-4; CDR3nt: TGTGCCACCGCGGTTTGGACTAATGAAAAACTGTTTTTT; CDR3aa: CATAVWTNEKLFF
abundance: .; d_gene: TRBD1; v_gene: TRBV6-2/TRBV6-3; j_gene: TRBJ2-5; CDR3nt: TGTGCCAGCAGTCACTACAGGGGCGATCAAGAGACCCAGTACTTC; CDR3aa: CASSHYRGDQETQYF
abundance: .; d_gene: .; v_gene: TRBV5-4; j_gene: TRBJ1-1; CDR3nt: TGTGCCAGCAGCCCAACGGGGACCATGAACACTGAAGCTTTCTTT; CDR3aa: CASSPTGTMNTEAFF